Sequencing of this T cell receptor (beta chain) was carried out in a study of T-cell memory formation after mild COVID-19. This clonotype showed up just a few times. Antigen unknown. TCRdb called the 5' RACE reads again in MiXCR, with one record for every CDR3 protein. The table has 250,000 to 400,000 distinct CDR3 sequences, roughly an eighth seen once; the top ten hold 20% to 25%. Whole-study findings and limits: Detection of some responders pre-infection suggested pre-existing cross-reactive memory T cells participated.

Germline loops: CDR1 SGHAT, CDR2 FQNNGV. CDR3 length: 17 residues. V lost 0 bases and J 0 bases, leaving 12 bases between the germline ends. The V call is TRBV11-2, the J call TRBJ2-1, with D maybe TRBD1 (6 bases). Sequenced input: PBMCs or a T cell subset sorted from them (not recorded which). This clonotype originated in a man aged 18 to 29 who had mild COVID-19 (a few samples of this study predate the infection). Cell type and time point are not known. CDR3 loop: CASSLDPGASSYNEQFF. The CDR3 DNA reads TGTGCCAGCAGCTTAGATCCAGGGGCTAGCTCCTACAATGAGCAGTTCTTC.